This entry features one T cell receptor (beta chain) sequence. Samples came from healthy bone marrow donors. The primer mix had 60 Vbeta and 13 Jbeta primers. Assay: immunoSEQ multiplex PCR; the TCRdb copy retains only in-frame clones and omits some. The profile shows approximately 220,000 clones, approximately 83% of them singletons. This sample is part of a study of cytomegalovirus exposure and HLA in healthy donors. Study-level background: Counted in an early data release were tens of millions of unique TCRs from HLA-typed donors.

CDR3 size: 16 residues. With 5 bases clipped from V and 4 bases from J, the junction kept 8 bases outside the gene matches. CDR1 and CDR2 (germline): SEHNR, FQNEAQ (reference sequence). The chain is built from TRBV7-9 and TRBJ2-1; 10 bases match TRBD2. Sequencing was performed on PBMCs. The source is a boy between 2 and 10 years old in good health and CMV-seronegative. CDR3 DNA sequence: TGTGCCAGCAGCGGCCCCGGGACTAGCGATTACAATGAGCAGTTCTTC. Translating it yields CASSGPGTSDYNEQFF.